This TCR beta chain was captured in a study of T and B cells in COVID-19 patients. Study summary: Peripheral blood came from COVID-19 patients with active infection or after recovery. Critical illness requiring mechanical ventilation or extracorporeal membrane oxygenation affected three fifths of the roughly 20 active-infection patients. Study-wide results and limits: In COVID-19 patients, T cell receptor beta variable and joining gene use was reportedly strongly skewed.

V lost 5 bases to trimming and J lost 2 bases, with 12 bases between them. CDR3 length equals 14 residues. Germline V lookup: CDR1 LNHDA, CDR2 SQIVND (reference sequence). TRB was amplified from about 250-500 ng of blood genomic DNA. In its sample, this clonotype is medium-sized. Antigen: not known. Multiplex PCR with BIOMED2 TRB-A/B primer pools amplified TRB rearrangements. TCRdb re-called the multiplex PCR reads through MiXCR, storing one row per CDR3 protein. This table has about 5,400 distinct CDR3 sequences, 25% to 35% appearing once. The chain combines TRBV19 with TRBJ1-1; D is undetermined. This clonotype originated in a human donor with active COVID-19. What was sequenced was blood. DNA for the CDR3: TGTGCCAGTAGTCCCCGGATCCTTAACACTGAAGCTTTCTTT. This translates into CASSPRILNTEAFF.